A single sample gave rise to the 16 T cell receptor beta chains below, sequenced in a study of early T cells in non-severe SARS-CoV-2 infection. MiXCR, run by TCRdb on the 5' RACE reads, gives a single entry per CDR3 protein. The table shows 50,000 to 75,000 distinct CDR3 sequences, with more than 5.5% occurring only once. Sequencing was performed on whole blood, taken at baseline. The receptors derive from an adult who was a healthcare worker with PCR-confirmed SARS-CoV-2 infection or an uninfected control (not recorded which).

Ten or more counts support this clonotype. The chain links TRBV7-6 to TRBJ2-1, with 7 bases lining up with TRBD1. Germline V gene data show CDR1 as SGHVS and CDR2 as FNYEAQ. J gave up 5 bases and V 3 bases, and 10 bases lay outside the gene matches. The CDR3 runs to 16 residues. Written as DNA, the CDR3 is TGTGCCAGCAGCTTGGGACCGGCCGACAGGGACAATGAGCAGTTCTTC. Its translation: CASSLGPADRDNEQFF.

This clonotype was seen repeatedly, ten times or more. The J gene is TRBJ2-3, the V gene TRBV5-1, with 9 bases that match TRBD1. The V gene's germline CDR1 is SGHRS and CDR2 YFSETQ. The CDR3 is 14 residues long. Trimming removed 0 bases from V and 5 bases from J; junction bases left unmatched: 1. CDR3 sequence (DNA): TGCGCCAGCAGCTTGGGACAGGGGGGAGATACGCAGTATTTT. Translated: CASSLGQGGDTQYF.

This clonotype has ten or more counts. This chain joins TRBV12-3 or TRBV12-4 and TRBJ2-1; the match to TRBD1 covers 7 bases. The CDR3 contains 13 residues. The V and J ends lost 4 bases and 10 bases, in that order; junction bases with no gene match: 7. Here the CDR3 DNA reads TGTGCCAGCAGTTCCCAGGGGGTGAAGGAGCAGTTCTTC. This gives the protein CASSSQGVKEQFF.

This clonotype appeared many times. The chain joins TRBV18 to TRBJ1-4; D is ambiguous. Trimming took 3 bases from V and 5 from J, leaving 10 bases between them. The CDR3 totals 14 residues. Germline loops: CDR1 KGHSH, CDR2 LQKENI. The chain's CDR3 is CASSPSQANEKLFF. The CDR3 region has the DNA TGTGCCAGCTCACCTTCCCAGGCAAATGAAAAACTGTTTTTT.

Many counts were recorded for this clonotype. The chain is built from TRBV4-3 and TRBJ2-3, with a weak D call TRBD2 (6 bases). CDR3 length: 15 residues. Per germline, CDR1 LGHNA and CDR2 YSLEER. V was trimmed by 0 bases and J by 4 bases, leaving 11 bases between them. The CDR3 sequence is CASSQDLGGADTQYF. CDR3 nucleotide sequence: TGCGCCAGCAGCCAAGATCTAGGAGGGGCAGATACGCAGTATTTT.

This clonotype came up many times. Written as DNA, the CDR3 is TGTGCCACATGGGACAGGGGGGGAAAGTACTTC. It encodes CATWDRGGKYF. The chain is built from TRBV27 and TRBJ2-7; TRBD1 matches at 11 bases. The CDR3 totals 11 residues. V was clipped by 10 bases and J by 11 bases; unmatched bases: 7. From germline, CDR1 is MNHEY and CDR2 SMNVEV (reference sequence).

This clonotype is a singleton in its sample. The J gene is TRBJ2-7, the V gene TRBV20-1; D ambiguous. This CDR3 region has 13 residues. Germline V gene lookup returns CDR1 DFQATT and CDR2 SNEGSKA (reference sequence). Trimming took 3 bases from V and 2 from J, leaving 11 bases between them. CDR3 sequence (DNA): TGCAGTGCTAGTCGGCAGGAGACCTACGAGCAGTACTTC. This codes for CSASRQETYEQYF.

This clonotype was recorded a few times. The chain employs TRBV6-2 or TRBV6-3 and TRBJ2-1; 10 bases are shared with TRBD2. CDR1 is MNHEY and CDR2 is SVGEGT in the germline V gene. This CDR3 has 15 amino acids. V shed 6 bases and J 4 bases; nucleotides not matched to a gene: 6. The CDR3 nucleotides read TGTGCCAGCAGCGCTACTAGCGGGACTTACAATGAGCAGTTCTTC. It codes for CASSATSGTYNEQFF.

The sample holds many counts of this clonotype. The chain is built from TRBV9 and TRBJ2-3; 14 positions agree with TRBD2. V dropped 3 bases and J dropped 4; count of bases not matched to a gene: 7. This CDR3 has 17 amino acids. Germline CDR1 is SGDLS and CDR2 is YYNGEE. CDR3 protein: CASSEEGLAGVADTQYF. The CDR3 nucleotides are TGTGCCAGCAGCGAAGAGGGACTAGCGGGAGTGGCAGATACGCAGTATTTT.

Many counts were recorded for this clonotype. J is TRBJ2-7 and V is TRBV20-1; 10 nucleotides line up with TRBD2. CDR3 length: 16 amino acids. Germline V CDR1 and CDR2: DFQATT, SNEGSKA (reference sequence). Trimming removed 3 bases from V and 3 bases from J; junction bases left unmatched: 11. The CDR3 protein is CSARSVRTSGNYEQYF. CDR3 coding DNA: TGCAGTGCTAGGAGCGTAAGGACTAGCGGAAACTACGAGCAGTACTTC.

The genes are TRBV5-5 and TRBJ1-1, with D hard to call. V was clipped by 4 bases and J by 3 bases, with 10 bases between them. The germline V gene has CDR1 SGHKS and CDR2 YYEKEE (reference sequence). There are 13 residues in the CDR3. The CDR3 sequence is CASSLMTDTEAFF. The CDR3 DNA sequence: TGTGCCAGCAGCCTGATGACGGACACTGAAGCTTTCTTT.

This clonotype appeared a single time. The rearrangement links TRBV5-1 to TRBJ1-6, with 7 nucleotides matching TRBD1. The V gene's germline CDR1 is SGHRS and CDR2 YFSETQ. V lost 3 bases, J lost 5 bases, and 5 bases stayed unmatched. This CDR3 spans 15 amino acids. The CDR3 sequence: CASSSGQVDNSPLHF. The CDR3 DNA reads TGCGCCAGCAGCTCCGGACAGGTGGATAATTCACCCCTCCACTTT.

At least ten counts were recorded for this clonotype. CDR3 protein: CASSLDRTSGYNEQFF. CDR3 in DNA: TGTGCCAGCAGCTTAGATCGGACTAGCGGGTACAATGAGCAGTTCTTC. The rearrangement uses TRBV7-9 and TRBJ2-1; TRBD2 matches at 11 bases. Looked up from germline, CDR1 is SEHNR and CDR2 is FQNEAQ (reference sequence). This CDR3 is built from 16 residues. J gave up 4 bases and V 1 base, and 3 bases lay outside the gene matches.

This clonotype was counted at least ten times. This chain's CDR3 is CATPRGPSYEQYF. In nucleotides, the CDR3 is TGTGCCACCCCACGGGGGCCCTCCTACGAGCAGTACTTC. The J gene is TRBJ2-7, the V gene TRBV24-1; the D call may be TRBD1 or TRBD2 (6 bases each). CDR1 is KGHDR, CDR2 SFDVKD, per germline. The ends were cut back, 9 bases at V and 0 bases at J, with 11 bases in the middle. The CDR3 runs 13 residues.

There are many counts of this clonotype. The chain links TRBV6-5 to TRBJ2-1; D unresolved. Germline V gives CDR1 MNHEY, CDR2 SVGAGI. Trimming cost V 5 bases and J 0 bases, with 5 bases left between them. CDR3 length: 13 residues. The CDR3 DNA reads as TGTGCCAGCAGTCGGCACTCCTACAATGAGCAGTTCTTC. Translating it yields CASSRHSYNEQFF.

This clonotype came up many times. Here the CDR3 DNA reads TGCAGTGCTAGGAAGGGACAGGGGAATTCACCCCTCCACTTT. It translates to CSARKGQGNSPLHF. The J gene is TRBJ1-6, the V gene TRBV20-1; 10 bases map to TRBD1. The J segment lost 7 bases and the V segment lost 3 bases, leaving 3 bases of the junction unmatched. CDR3 size: 14 residues. Germline lookup yields CDR1 DFQATT and CDR2 SNEGSKA (reference sequence).